This T cell receptor beta chain was identified during a study of cytomegalovirus exposure and HLA in healthy donors. Study-level points and caveats: Analysis performed later showed TCR beta chains linked to HLA being more clonally expanded than equally common others. In a later analysis, V- and J-gene trimming of beta chains associated with a DCLRE1C missense variant, replicated independently.

The CDR3 sequence is 14 residues long. V was clipped by 6 bases and J by 3 bases; unmatched bases: 6. CDR1 SQVTM and CDR2 ANQGSEA come from the germline V gene. In the PCR, 60 Vbeta and 13 Jbeta primers were used. Clones were read by immunoSEQ multiplex PCR, and TCRdb kept only the in-frame ones, dropping some. The top ten hold 2.5% to 3.5% of the sample, which has about 110,000 clones, 65% to 75% seen once. A remark on this clone: As yet, its antigen is unknown.

V and J are TRBV29-1 and TRBJ2-3, with 10 positions matching TRBD1. The material sequenced was PBMCs. The receptor comes from a female donor in good health and CMV-seronegative. The CDR3 is CSVGTGEATDTQYF. DNA of the CDR3: TGCAGCGTAGGGACAGGGGAAGCGACAGATACGCAGTATTTT.